The clone carrying this T cell receptor (beta chain) was detected only a few times. Its antigen remains unknown. This entry is derived from a study of T-cell memory formation after mild COVID-19. Study results and limitations: There was a balanced CD4/CD8 profile in clones contracting day 15 to 85, and later expanders leaned CD4+. There were some responding clones in pre-infection memory, which suggested that cross-reactive memory had joined.

The CDR3 is 13 amino acids. Trimming shortened V by 7 bases and J by 3 bases, and 15 bases separated the two germline ends. Per germline, CDR1 SQVTM and CDR2 ANQGSEA. TCR alpha and TCR beta cDNA libraries with sample barcodes and UMIs came from 5'RACE using constant-segment primers. TCRdb reprocessed the 5' RACE reads via MiXCR and lists one record per CDR3 protein. Of under 300,000 distinct CDR3 sequences detected, roughly 17% appear once; the ten largest clones hold approximately 3.5%. Sequenced sample: PBMCs or a T cell subset sorted from them (not recorded which). The source of this sequence is a man between 18 and 35 years old who had mild COVID-19 (a few samples of this study predate the infection). Cell type and time point are not known. The chain recombines TRBV29-1 with TRBJ1-1; D unresolved. The CDR3 is CSGGLVSDTEAFF. As DNA, the CDR3 is TGCAGCGGTGGGTTGGTATCGGACACTGAAGCTTTCTTT.